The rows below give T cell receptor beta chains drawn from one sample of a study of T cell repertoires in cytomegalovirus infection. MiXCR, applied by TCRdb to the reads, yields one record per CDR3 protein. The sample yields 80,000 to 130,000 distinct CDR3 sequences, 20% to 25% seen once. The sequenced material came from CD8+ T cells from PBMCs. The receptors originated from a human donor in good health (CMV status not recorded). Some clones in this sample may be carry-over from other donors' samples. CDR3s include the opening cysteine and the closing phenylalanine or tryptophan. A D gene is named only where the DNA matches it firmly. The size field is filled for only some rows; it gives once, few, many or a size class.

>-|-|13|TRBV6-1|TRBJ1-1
CASSEHGGTEAFF
TGTGCCAGCAGTGAACATGGGGGCACTGAAGCTTTCTTT
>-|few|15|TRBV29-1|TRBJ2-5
CSVDHPQAPGETQYF
TGCAGCGTCGACCATCCACAGGCCCCAGGGGAGACCCAGTACTTC
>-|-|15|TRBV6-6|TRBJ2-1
CASSFQPGAYNEQFF
TGTGCCAGCAGTTTCCAACCAGGCGCCTACAATGAGCAGTTCTTC
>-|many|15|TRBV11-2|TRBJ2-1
CASSSPPSGDNEQFF
TGTGCCAGCAGCTCCCCACCGTCGGGGGACAATGAGCAGTTCTTC
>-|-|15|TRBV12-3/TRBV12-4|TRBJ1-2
CASSFTGSSNYGYTF
TGTGCCAGCAGTTTCACCGGGTCCTCTAACTATGGCTACACCTTC
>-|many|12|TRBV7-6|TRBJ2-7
CASSLDGGEQYF
TGTGCCAGCAGCTTAGACGGGGGCGAGCAGTACTTC
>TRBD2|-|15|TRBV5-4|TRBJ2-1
CASSTASGRANEQFF
TGTGCCAGCAGCACAGCTAGCGGGAGGGCAAATGAGCAGTTCTTC
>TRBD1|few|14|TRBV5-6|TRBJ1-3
CASSIQGTGNTIYF
TGTGCCAGCAGTATACAGGGGACTGGAAACACCATATATTTT
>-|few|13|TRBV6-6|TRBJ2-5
CASSWEREETQYF
TGTGCCAGCAGTTGGGAGAGAGAAGAGACCCAGTACTTC
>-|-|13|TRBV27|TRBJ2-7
CASRLDRTYEQYF
TGTGCCAGCAGGCTTGACAGGACCTACGAGCAGTACTTC
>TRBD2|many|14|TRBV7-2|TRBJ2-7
CASTPIAGVREQYF
TGTGCCAGCACCCCCATAGCGGGAGTTCGCGAGCAGTACTTC
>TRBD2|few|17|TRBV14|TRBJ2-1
CASSQDLTSGGYNEQFF
TGTGCCAGCAGCCAAGACTTGACTAGCGGGGGGTACAATGAGCAGTTCTTC
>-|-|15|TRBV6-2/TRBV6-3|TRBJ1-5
CASVDSGDGNQPQHF
TGTGCCAGCGTCGACAGCGGGGATGGCAATCAGCCCCAGCATTTT
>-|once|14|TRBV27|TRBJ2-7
CASSSIGTAYEQYF
TGTGCCAGCAGCTCAATCGGGACGGCCTACGAGCAGTACTTC
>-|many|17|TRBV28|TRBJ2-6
CASSPEGGTPGANVLTF
TGTGCCAGCAGCCCCGAGGGGGGAACCCCTGGGGCCAACGTCCTGACTTTC